Sequencing of this T cell receptor beta chain was carried out in a study of blood T cell repertoires in COVID-19. For the study at large: Sites across the United States, Italy and Spain contributed samples from acute and convalescent COVID-19. Sources were T cells, B-cell-depleted T cells, or PBMCs; the material itself was cDNA or gDNA.

Original handling: Amplifying reference gene primers gave estimates of nucleated cell counts. The protocol was immunoSEQ multiplex PCR, while the TCRdb copy is restricted to in-frame clones and leaves out a portion. V and J calls and clone size are those listed in that table; D and trimming were worked out from the DNA. The sample yields about 74,000 clones, more than 75% seen once. V lost 2 bases, J lost 10 bases, and 27 bases lay in between. The germline V gene has CDR1 SGHRS and CDR2 YFSETQ. The CDR3 sequence is 18 residues long. This TCR came from a human donor in a cohort sampled during active COVID-19. The chain uses TRBV5-1 and TRBJ1-4; TRBD1 is a possible D gene (5 bases). The sequencing input was peripheral blood. CDR3 nucleotide sequence: TGCGCCAGCAGCTTCTACGGGGGGAGAAGTGGACCCGCGAGAAAACTGTTTTTT. Its protein product is CASSFYGGRSGPARKLFF.